The clone carrying this TCR beta chain was counted a few times. The antigen is unknown. The sample comes from a study of neurological immune-mediated disorders. General study results and limits: In HTLV-1-associated myelopathy, TCR clonal expansion was greatest, and in multiple sclerosis it was least, below healthy controls.

In TCRdb, the 5' RACE reads were re-called with MiXCR into one record per CDR3 protein. The sample carries fewer than 65,000 distinct CDR3 sequences, 10% recorded once. Germline loops: CDR1 SEHNR, CDR2 FQNEAQ (reference sequence). This CDR3 contains 16 residues. V trimming: 5 bases; J trimming: 5 bases; junction bases outside the gene matches: 10. Sequencing was performed on PBMCs. The chain joins TRBV7-9 to TRBJ2-5; 11 bases agree with TRBD2. The origin of this receptor is a man aged 65 to 79 with HTLV-1-associated myelopathy (HAM/TSP). This CDR3 is CASSPGTSGSRETQYF. The CDR3 DNA reads as TGTGCCAGCAGCCCCGGGACTAGCGGAAGTCGGGAGACCCAGTACTTC.